The T cell receptor beta chain described here comes from a study of T cells after yellow fever vaccination. Regarding the study as a whole: The study re-detected most primary-vaccination clones after the booster (under 97% CD4, just over 85% CD8). The CD4 and CD8 compartments had a small share of their clonotypes in common.

Between the trimmed V and J ends, which lost 2 bases and 10 bases, there was a span of 16 bases. The CDR3 consists of 15 residues. Germline lookup yields CDR1 SGDLS and CDR2 YYNGEE. TCRdb analysed the 5' RACE reads with MiXCR anew, one entry per CDR3 protein. In the table there are 350,000 to 450,000 distinct CDR3 sequences, approximately 19% of which are singletons. Comments on this clonotype: As yet, its antigen is unknown.

Sequencing used PBMCs, obtained before the yellow fever booster vaccination. V is TRBV9 and J is TRBJ1-6, with D possibly TRBD1 on 6 matching bases. This TCR came from a man aged 18 to 35 who received the YFV17D yellow fever vaccine. The DNA for the CDR3 is TGTGCCAGCAGCGTCGGCCCCGGGACAAACTCACCCCTCCACTTT. Translation: CASSVGPGTNSPLHF.